Presented here are 25 T cell receptor beta chains from one specimen sequenced in a study of cytomegalovirus exposure and HLA in healthy donors. PCR employed 60 Vbeta and 13 Jbeta primers. TCRdb's copy holds only in-frame clones and misses some; the assay was immunoSEQ multiplex PCR. The sample yields almost 200,000 clones, around 85% seen once. The sequenced sample was PBMCs. Every receptor here comes from a woman between 50 and 59 years old in good health and CMV-seronegative.

The chain has TRBV27 and TRBJ2-7, with TRBD2 matching over 10 bases. The CDR3 runs 15 residues. J was trimmed by 2 bases and V by 0 bases; bases with no gene match: 1. Germline CDR1 is MNHEY and CDR2 is SMNVEV (reference sequence). CDR3 sequence reads: CASSLSLAGAYEQYF. The DNA of the CDR3 is TGTGCCAGCAGTTTATCTCTAGCGGGAGCCTACGAGCAGTACTTC.

This chain joins TRBV6-5 and TRBJ1-2, with no clear D. Germline V gene lookup returns CDR1 MNHEY and CDR2 SVGAGI. This CDR3 comprises 14 residues. The V and J ends lost 6 bases and 0 bases respectively, with 11 bases between them. CDR3 sequence reads: CASRTTTPNYGYTF. The CDR3 DNA reads as TGTGCCAGCAGGACAACAACACCTAACTATGGCTACACCTTC.

This clone was detected a few times. V gene TRBV18 combines with J gene TRBJ1-4; TRBD1 agrees at 10 bases. CDR3 length equals 14 residues. The germline gives CDR1 KGHSH, CDR2 LQKENI. With 6 bases clipped from V and 10 bases from J, the junction kept 8 bases outside the gene matches. Here the CDR3 reads CASSPGTGDGKLFF. DNA for the CDR3: TGTGCCAGCTCCCCCGGGACAGGGGATGGAAAACTGTTTTTT.

V gene TRBV10-2 combines with J gene TRBJ2-7; D unclear. This CDR3 is built from 13 residues. Trimming pared 6 bases from V and 5 bases from J, leaving 14 bases between. Germline V gives CDR1 WSHSY, CDR2 SAAADI. The CDR3 is CASRESGVDEQYF. The DNA of the CDR3 is TGCGCCAGCAGGGAATCTGGAGTGGACGAGCAGTACTTC.

V usage is TRBV19 and J usage is TRBJ1-2; D is uncertain. The CDR3 is 15 residues long. The V end lost 2 bases, the J end lost 8 bases, and 18 bases lay between the germline ends. In germline, CDR1 is LNHDA, CDR2 SQIVND (reference sequence). CDR3 coding DNA: TGTGCCAGTAGTATATGGGCAGTAAGAGTAGGAGGCTACACCTTC. Translation gives CASSIWAVRVGGYTF.

V usage is TRBV5-1 and J usage is TRBJ2-2, with TRBD1 as a possible D gene (6 bases). Germline CDR1 SGHRS, CDR2 YFSETQ. The CDR3 sequence is 16 residues long. Trimming pared 1 base from V and 2 bases from J, leaving 12 bases between. The CDR3: CASSLTSGHNTGELFF. CDR3 sequence (DNA): TGCGCCAGCAGCTTGACCTCGGGACATAACACCGGGGAGCTGTTTTTT.

The chain combines TRBV6-5 with TRBJ2-5, with 9 bases that match TRBD1. Trimming cost V 10 bases and J 6 bases; bases outside gene matches: 12. The CDR3 is made up of 14 amino acids. Germline V lookup: CDR1 MNHEY, CDR2 SVGAGI. The CDR3 DNA reads TGTGCCACTCAGGGGTCACAGGGGGCGAAGACCCAGTACTTC. Translation: CATQGSQGAKTQYF.

J is TRBJ1-1 and V is TRBV6-5; D gene unclear. The germline V gene encodes CDR1 MNHEY and CDR2 SVGAGI. The germline V and J ends were trimmed by 7 bases and 4 bases, with 10 bases remaining between them. This CDR3 contains 12 residues. CDR3 sequence: CASMTGATEAFF. The CDR3, as DNA: TGTGCCAGCATGACGGGTGCCACTGAAGCTTTCTTT.

The V call is TRBV30, the J call TRBJ2-5, with D tentatively TRBD1 (5 bases). The germline V gene has CDR1 GTSNPN and CDR2 SVGIG (reference sequence). Trimming removed 3 bases from V and 1 base from J, with 15 bases in between. The CDR3 runs to 15 residues. DNA for the CDR3: TGTGCCTGGAGAGCAGGGCCGTTCCTCCAAGAGACCCAGTACTTC. Amino acids: CAWRAGPFLQETQYF.

As for this clone: The junction differs from germline at one of its ends, possibly a read error. The chain links TRBV29-1 to TRBJ1-2; 7 bases fit TRBD1. Germline CDR1 and CDR2: SQVTM and ANQGSEA. CDR3 length: 10 residues. CDR3 sequence reads: CSALQTGFLF. The CDR3 bases are TGCAGCGCCCTACAGACAGGGTTTTTGTTC. Complete variable domain (other parts from reference TRBV29-1 and TRBJ1-2): SAVISQKPSRDICQRGTSLTIQCQVDSQVTMMFWYRQQPGQSLTLIATANQGSEATYESGFVIDKFPISRPNLTFSTLTVSNMSPEDSSIYLCSALQTGFLFGSGTRLTVV.

This chain joins TRBV11-1 and TRBJ2-2, with a possible D match to TRBD1 (6 bases). Germline CDR1 reads SGHAT; CDR2 reads FQDESV (reference sequence). Between the trimmed V and J ends, which lost 4 bases and 3 bases, there was a span of 15 bases. The CDR3 is 16 residues long. CDR3 DNA: TGTGCCAGCAGCTCATGGCAGGGGATTTACACCGGGGAGCTGTTTTTT. Translated, it gives CASSSWQGIYTGELFF.

The V gene is TRBV28, the J gene TRBJ1-1; perhaps TRBD1 as D (6 bases). With 4 bases removed from V and 3 bases from J, the gap between germline ends came to 12 bases. The V gene's germline CDR1 is MDHEN and CDR2 SYDVKM. This CDR3 has 14 amino acids. The CDR3 bases are TGTGCCAGCAGTTCGCACACAGGGTACACTGAAGCTTTCTTT. It yields the protein CASSSHTGYTEAFF.

In its sample, this clone was seen a few times. The chain has TRBV9 and TRBJ2-1, with TRBD2 identical over 12 bases. Germline lookup yields CDR1 SGDLS and CDR2 YYNGEE. V shed 7 bases and J 7 bases; nucleotides not matched to a gene: 18. CDR3 length: 18 residues. Here the CDR3 reads CASSQQSASGRAKNEQFF. DNA for the CDR3: TGTGCCAGCTCACAGCAGTCGGCTAGCGGGAGGGCCAAAAATGAGCAGTTCTTC.

This chain connects TRBV28 to TRBJ1-2, with a weak D call TRBD1 (5 bases). Germline V gene lookup returns CDR1 MDHEN and CDR2 SYDVKM. There are 16 residues in the CDR3. The germline V and J ends were trimmed by 3 bases and 2 bases, with 16 bases remaining between them. The CDR3, as DNA: TGTGCCAGCAGTTTCGACCCGACAGCCTCAAACTATGGCTACACCTTC. It is translated as CASSFDPTASNYGYTF.

The chain couples TRBV30 to TRBJ2-2; 8 nucleotides match TRBD1. The CDR3 runs 14 residues. Germline CDR1 reads GTSNPN; CDR2 reads SVGIG (reference sequence). Trimming removed 3 bases from V and 6 bases from J; junction bases left unmatched: 6. CDR3 residues: CAWSQQGAAGELFF. The CDR3 DNA follows: TGTGCCTGGAGCCAGCAGGGGGCTGCCGGGGAGCTGTTTTTT. Full variable domain (missing parts from reference TRBV30 and TRBJ2-2): SQTIHQWPATLVQPVGSPLSLECTVEGTSNPNLYWYRQAAGRGLQLLFYSVGIGQISSEVPQNLSASRPQDRQFILSSKKLLLSDSGFYLCAWSQQGAAGELFFGEGSRLTVL.

V is TRBV6-6 and J is TRBJ1-1, with 7 bases lining up with TRBD1. Per germline, CDR1 MNHNY and CDR2 SVGAGI (reference sequence). Germline trimming cut 6 bases from V and 4 bases from J; bases unmatched to any gene: 14. This CDR3 has 16 amino acids. This CDR3 is CASRTGQRRGGTEAFF. The CDR3 DNA reads TGTGCCAGCAGGACGGGACAGCGAAGGGGCGGCACTGAAGCTTTCTTT.

The rearrangement joins TRBV19 to TRBJ2-7; 7 bases match TRBD1. Germline V gene lookup returns CDR1 LNHDA and CDR2 SQIVND (reference sequence). This CDR3 spans 17 amino acids. The V gene end was trimmed by 7 bases and the J gene end by 3 bases; junction bases not matched to a gene: 18. CDR3 residues: CASTDNYRGQWGYEQYF. The CDR3 region has the DNA TGTGCCAGTACCGACAATTACAGGGGACAGTGGGGCTACGAGCAGTACTTC.

The V and J genes are TRBV28 and TRBJ1-5; TRBD1 is a possible D gene (5 bases). This CDR3 has 14 amino acids. Germline assignment: CDR1 MDHEN and CDR2 SYDVKM. The V end lost 3 bases, the J end lost 6 bases, and 12 bases lay between the germline ends. This CDR3 is CASSLSGFRQPQHF. DNA of the CDR3: TGTGCCAGCAGTTTGTCAGGGTTCCGTCAGCCCCAGCATTTT.

The rearrangement joins TRBV28 to TRBJ2-4; D may be TRBD1 (8 bases). There are 14 residues in the CDR3. Trimming cost V 7 bases and J 8 bases, with 18 bases left between them. Germline lookup yields CDR1 MDHEN and CDR2 SYDVKM. The CDR3 nucleotides read TGTGCCAGCAAACGGACAGGGAGGGGGGACATTCAGTACTTC. It encodes CASKRTGRGDIQYF.

The chain employs TRBV11-2 and TRBJ2-2; D remains unclear. CDR3 length: 16 amino acids. Germline loops: CDR1 SGHAT, CDR2 FQNNGV. V gave up 1 base and J gave up 4 bases, with 13 bases separating them. The CDR3 coding sequence is TGTGCCAGCAGCTTAGGGTTCGAGAGGCTCACCGGGGAGCTGTTTTTT. Residues: CASSLGFERLTGELFF.

The chain is built from TRBV4-1 and TRBJ1-4; a possible D gene is TRBD1 (6 bases). V was trimmed by 4 bases and J by 5 bases, leaving 11 bases between them. The CDR3 totals 14 residues. CDR1 and CDR2 from the germline V gene are MGHRA and YSYEKL. The CDR3 reads CASSPQDSNEKLFF. The CDR3 DNA reads TGCGCCAGCAGCCCTCAGGACAGCAATGAAAAACTGTTTTTT.

The chain has TRBV2 and TRBJ2-5, with D possibly being TRBD1 (6 bases). In germline, CDR1 is SNHLY, CDR2 FYNNEI. Deletions cut 6 bases from V and 1 base from J, with 15 bases between. CDR3 length: 15 residues. The CDR3 coding sequence is TGTGCCAGCAGGGGGGCAGGGGCCCGCCAAGAGACCCAGTACTTC. It translates to CASRGAGARQETQYF.

This clone was detected only once. The rearrangement uses TRBV27 and TRBJ2-1; D is unclear. The CDR3 is 14 amino acids. Germline CDR1 and CDR2: MNHEY and SMNVEV (reference sequence). V was cut by 4 bases and J by 7 bases, with 14 bases left in between. This chain's CDR3 is CASSSIHQANEQFF. In nucleotides, the CDR3 is TGTGCCAGCAGTTCCATCCACCAGGCGAATGAGCAGTTCTTC.

This clone appeared once. The V gene is TRBV28, the J gene TRBJ1-3; 9 bases match TRBD1. Looked up from germline, CDR1 is MDHEN and CDR2 is SYDVKM. V dropped 2 bases and J dropped 4; count of bases not matched to a gene: 3. There are 15 residues in the CDR3. This CDR3 reads CASSLVGTGGNTIYF. The CDR3 DNA sequence: TGTGCCAGCAGTTTAGTTGGGACAGGGGGAAACACCATATATTTT. The full variable domain, rest sourced from reference TRBV28 and TRBJ1-3, is DVKVTQSSRYLVKRTGEKVFLECVQDMDHENMFWYRQDPGLGLRLIYFSYDVKMKEKGDIPEGYSVSREKKERFSLILESASTNQTSMYLCASSLVGTGGNTIYFGEGSWLTVV.

This clone was seen only a few times. The CDR3 reads CASSPGPGKRNTEAFF. The CDR3 DNA follows: TGTGCCAGCAGCCCCGGCCCGGGGAAACGGAACACTGAAGCTTTCTTT. The genes are TRBV7-3 and TRBJ1-1; D is undetermined. Germline V lookup: CDR1 SGHTA, CDR2 FQGTGA. The V gene lost 5 bases and the J gene lost 1 base, with 17 bases spanning the gap. The CDR3 length is 16 residues. The variable domain in full, with the rest retrieved from reference TRBV7-3 and TRBJ1-1, is GAGVSQTPSNKVTEKGKYVELRCDPISGHTALYWYRQSLGQGPEFLIYFQGTGAADDSGLPNDRFFAVRPEGSVSTLKIQRTERGDSAVYLCASSPGPGKRNTEAFFGQGTRLTVV.